One sample yielded the 18 T cell receptor beta chains listed below, sequenced in a study of blood T cells in healthy people across ages. The second PCR ran roughly 7 to 12 cycles with a sample-barcoded 5' primer and J-beta primers. TCRdb fed the 5' RACE reads into MiXCR, producing one record per CDR3 protein. The sample has 2 million or so distinct CDR3 sequences, about 49% seen once. The sequenced sample was blood. The receptors come from a middle-aged woman in good health.

The chain uses TRBV25-1 and TRBJ1-4, with D unclear. The CDR3 length is 12 residues. V was trimmed by 7 bases and J by 4 bases, leaving 7 bases between them. Germline values: CDR1 MGHDK, CDR2 SYGVNS. The CDR3 region is CASTGFNEKLFF. The CDR3 DNA follows: TGTGCCAGCACGGGGTTTAATGAAAAACTGTTTTTT.

Concerning this clonotype: The junction shows a germline mismatch at one end, possibly a read error. The CDR3 reads CRAARGASGANVLTF. CDR3 coding DNA: TGCCGTGCTGCCCGTGGGGCCTCTGGGGCCAACGTCCTGACTTTC. This rearrangement joins TRBV20-1 to TRBJ2-6; D is possibly TRBD1 (5 bases). The CDR3 is 15 amino acids. Germline V CDR1 and CDR2: DFQATT, SNEGSKA (reference sequence).

The rearrangement links TRBV29-1 to TRBJ2-3, with D possibly being TRBD1 (5 bases). The CDR3 covers 16 residues. V lost 4 bases and J 2 bases, leaving 19 bases between the germline ends. Germline V gene data show CDR1 as SQVTM and CDR2 as ANQGSEA. Here the CDR3 DNA reads TGCAGCGTTGCGGGTGACCCAGGGCGGTCCACAGATACGCAGTATTTT. Encoded protein: CSVAGDPGRSTDTQYF.

The chain is built from TRBV6-6 and TRBJ2-5; 7 nucleotides agree with TRBD2. V was pared by 0 bases and J by 1 base, with 5 bases of the junction left unmatched. Germline CDR1 MNHNY, CDR2 SVGAGI (reference sequence). The length of the CDR3 is 16 residues. The CDR3 here is CASSYSPGLPQETQYF. The DNA for the CDR3 is TGTGCCAGCAGTTACTCGCCGGGACTACCCCAAGAGACCCAGTACTTC.

This clonotype was observed a handful of times. The chain links TRBV7-9 to TRBJ2-3; D call uncertain. V shed 6 bases and J shed 6 bases, with 10 bases lying between them. The germline gives CDR1 SEHNR, CDR2 FQNEAQ (reference sequence). The CDR3 length is 12 residues. The CDR3 DNA reads as TGTGCCAGCAGGCGTGTAGGGGATACGCAGTATTTT. This codes for CASRRVGDTQYF.

This clonotype was picked up one time. The V and J genes are TRBV7-2 and TRBJ1-2, with D unresolved. V was pared by 1 base and J by 7 bases, with 16 bases between. The CDR3 loop spans 15 amino acids. Germline V gives CDR1 SGHTA, CDR2 FQGNSA. As DNA, the CDR3 is TGTGCCAGCAGCTTAGAATCGGGCAGGCTGGTTGGCTACACCTTC. Translated, it gives CASSLESGRLVGYTF.

Only a few counts were recorded for this clonotype. The rearrangement joins TRBV7-8 to TRBJ2-1, with D possibly matching TRBD2 (6 bases). Trimming left V 1 base short and J 9 bases short, with 16 bases between. This CDR3 has 15 residues. From germline, CDR1 is SGHVS and CDR2 FQNEAQ. Here the CDR3 DNA reads TGTGCCAGCAGCTTAGAGGGCCCTCCGGGGGTTGAGCAGTTCTTC. Translation: CASSLEGPPGVEQFF.

In its sample, this clonotype was seen once. The chain is built from TRBV5-6 and TRBJ2-5; 15 nucleotides agree with TRBD2. The J call could be wrong; TRBJ2-7 is a better fit for the DNA end. CDR3 length: 16 amino acids. CDR1 is SGHDT and CDR2 is YYEEEE in the germline V gene. The CDR3 region has the DNA TGTGCCAGCAGCTCGGGACTAGCGGGGGGCCTCGGCGAGCAGTACTTC. Protein: CASSSGLAGGLGEQYF.

This clonotype occurred a few times. This sequence joins TRBV9 and TRBJ2-7; tentatively, D is TRBD2 (6 bases). The J call may be wrong; the DNA end is better matched by TRBJ2-5. Germline V lookup: CDR1 SGDLS, CDR2 YYNGEE. CDR3 length equals 14 residues. CDR3 residues: CASSVEEGVETQYF. The CDR3 coding sequence is TGTGCCAGCAGCGTAGAGGAGGGAGTGGAGACCCAGTACTTC.

The V gene is TRBV24-1, the J gene TRBJ2-5; tentatively, D is TRBD1 (6 bases). This CDR3 is built from 13 residues. The V end lost 4 bases, the J end lost 7 bases, and 12 bases lay between the germline ends. From germline, CDR1 is KGHDR and CDR2 SFDVKD. The CDR3: CATSESLGGTQYF. The CDR3 bases are TGTGCCACCAGTGAATCACTAGGGGGGACCCAGTACTTC.

The chain combines TRBV20-1 with TRBJ2-1; 12 bases align to TRBD2. J gave up 2 bases and V 3 bases, and 5 bases lay outside the gene matches. Germline loops: CDR1 DFQATT, CDR2 SNEGSKA (reference sequence). The CDR3 spans 16 residues. The CDR3 loop is CSASPTSGGAYNEQFF. The CDR3, as DNA: TGCAGTGCTAGCCCGACTAGCGGGGGAGCCTACAATGAGCAGTTCTTC.

This clonotype was counted ten times or more. The rearrangement uses TRBV29-1 and TRBJ2-1; TRBD2 agrees at 7 bases. The CDR3 has 14 amino acids. The V gene end was trimmed by 3 bases and the J gene end by 7 bases; junction bases not matched to a gene: 9. The germline gives CDR1 SQVTM, CDR2 ANQGSEA. The chain's CDR3 is CSVEGGDYRNEQFF. In nucleotides, the CDR3 is TGCAGCGTTGAGGGCGGGGACTACAGAAATGAGCAGTTCTTC.

The chain's CDR3 is CASSQTDSGTQYF. CDR3 nucleotides: TGTGCCAGCAGCCAGACAGATTCGGGTACGCAGTATTTT. V gene TRBV7-9 combines with J gene TRBJ2-3; the D gene is possibly TRBD1 (5 bases). V lost 5 bases and J lost 8, with 14 bases in between. Germline V gene lookup returns CDR1 SEHNR and CDR2 FQNEAQ (reference sequence). The CDR3 runs 13 residues. Complete variable domain (other parts from reference TRBV7-9 and TRBJ2-3): DTGVSQNPRHKITKRGQNVTFRCDPISEHNRLYWYRQTLGQGPEFLTYFQNEAQLEKSRLLSDRFSAERPKGSFSTLEIQRTEQGDSAMYLCASSQTDSGTQYFGPGTRLTVL.

This chain links TRBV20-1 with TRBJ2-5; D is tentatively TRBD1 or TRBD2 (5 bases each). The end of the DNA is better explained by TRBJ2-1, so the J call may be wrong. The CDR3 runs 13 residues. Per the germline V gene, CDR1 is DFQATT and CDR2 is SNEGSKA (reference sequence). The CDR3 sequence: CSASPGTQETQFF. The DNA for the CDR3 is TGCAGTGCTAGTCCCGGGACCCAAGAGACCCAGTTCTTC.

This clonotype has more than one count but fewer than ten. The V call is TRBV14, the J call TRBJ2-1; 12 bases are a match to TRBD1. J gave up 5 bases and V 2 bases, and 7 bases lay outside the gene matches. Per the germline V gene, CDR1 is SGHDN and CDR2 is FVKESK. The CDR3 is 17 residues long. The CDR3 loop reads CASSQLGQGARDNEQFF. The CDR3 DNA reads TGTGCCAGCAGCCAACTGGGACAGGGGGCGCGGGACAATGAGCAGTTCTTC.

The rearrangement joins TRBV5-1 to TRBJ2-5; 10 bases fit TRBD2. Germline V lookup: CDR1 SGHRS, CDR2 YFSETQ. The CDR3 contains 15 residues. The trim removed 4 bases at V and 4 bases at J, leaving 7 bases unmatched. The CDR3 DNA reads as TGCGCCAGCAGCACCCAAGCGGGGGGGCGAGAGACCCAGTACTTC. This codes for CASSTQAGGRETQYF.

In this sample, this clonotype turned up a few times. This chain joins TRBV4-3 and TRBJ1-5; D not certain. CDR1 LGHNA and CDR2 YSLEER come from the germline V gene. V gave up 0 bases and J gave up 9 bases, with 12 bases separating them. This CDR3 spans 14 amino acids. CDR3 in DNA: TGCGCCAGCAGCCAAGAGAAGACGGGTCGGCCCCAGCATTTT. Residues: CASSQEKTGRPQHF.

CDR3 sequence: CASSYGLGSGNSPLHF. The CDR3 DNA sequence: TGTGCCAGCAGCTACGGATTGGGCAGCGGTAATTCACCCCTCCACTTT. The chain recombines TRBV5-6 with TRBJ1-6; D is unresolved. The germline gives CDR1 SGHDT, CDR2 YYEEEE. With 3 bases removed from V and 6 bases from J, the gap between germline ends came to 16 bases. The CDR3 extends over 16 amino acids.